A selection of T cell receptor beta chains follows, all from one sample in a study of CD8 T cells in Susac syndrome. TCRdb independently ran MiXCR on the immunoSEQ multiplex PCR reads; one entry per CDR3 protein. The sample includes about 80,000 distinct CDR3 sequences, 90% to 95% seen only once; the top ten take 0.26%. Sequencing was done on a sample of CD8+ T cells from PBMCs. These TCRs come from a human donor in good health. The CDR3 runs from the conserved cysteine through the conserved F or W. The order of the fields is V gene, D gene, J gene, clone size, CDR3 protein, CDR3 DNA. A D gene is named only where the DNA matches it firmly. The listing skips clone size in some rows; elsewhere it reads once, few, many or a size class.

TRBV5-4	-	TRBJ1-2	-	CASSLESYGYTF	TGTGCCAGCAGCCTGGAGTCCTATGGCTACACCTTC
TRBV27	-	TRBJ2-3	-	CASSLLRALGVSGTDTQYF	TGTGCCAGCAGTTTATTACGGGCTCTGGGGGTCTCTGGCACAGATACGCAGTATTTT
TRBV7-3	-	TRBJ2-1	-	CASSFKGGREQFF	TGTGCCAGCAGCTTCAAGGGGGGCAGGGAGCAGTTCTTC
TRBV6-5	TRBD1	TRBJ1-5	once	CASSYVGTGQPQHF	TGTGCCAGCAGTTACGTAGGGACAGGTCAGCCCCAGCATTTT
TRBV7-3	-	TRBJ2-2	-	CASSLRGRAGELFF	TGTGCCAGCAGCTTAAGGGGTCGAGCCGGGGAGCTGTTTTTT
TRBV9	-	TRBJ1-3	-	CASSPTGAAGNTIYF	TGTGCCAGCAGCCCCACCGGGGCGGCAGGGAACACCATATATTTT
TRBV27	-	TRBJ2-1	-	CASSLWSWGDEQFF	TGTGCCAGCAGTTTGTGGAGTTGGGGGGATGAGCAGTTCTTC
TRBV27	-	TRBJ2-5	once	CASSLSSGSAQYF	TGTGCCAGCAGTTTATCATCGGGGTCCGCCCAGTACTTC
TRBV5-4	TRBD2	TRBJ2-3	-	CASSLGSISGKYDTQYF	TGTGCCAGCAGCTTGGGCTCTATTAGCGGGAAGTACGATACGCAGTATTTT
TRBV7-9	-	TRBJ1-5	-	CASSLATDGNQPQHF	TGTGCCAGCAGCTTAGCGACGGATGGCAATCAGCCCCAGCATTTT
TRBV5-4	-	TRBJ2-5	once	CASSLAGLQETQYF	TGTGCCAGCAGCTTGGCGGGACTCCAAGAGACCCAGTACTTC
TRBV15	-	TRBJ1-5	-	CATSSYRWGQPQHF	TGTGCCACCAGCAGTTACCGGTGGGGGCAGCCCCAGCATTTT
TRBV27	-	TRBJ1-2	-	CASSLRANPRHYGYTF	TGTGCCAGCAGTCTTAGGGCCAATCCCCGCCACTATGGCTACACCTTC
TRBV5-1	TRBD1	TRBJ1-1	-	CASSAGTGDGTTEAFF	TGCGCCAGCAGCGCCGGGACAGGGGATGGGACCACTGAAGCTTTCTTT
TRBV9	-	TRBJ2-6	-	CASSEGGPGANVLTF	TGTGCCAGCAGTGAAGGAGGGCCTGGGGCCAACGTCCTGACTTTC
TRBV20-1	TRBD2	TRBJ2-1	-	CSAGTSGRIVYNEQFF	TGCAGTGCTGGGACTAGCGGGAGAATAGTATACAATGAGCAGTTCTTC
TRBV20-1	-	TRBJ1-1	-	CSAQPPGRTEAFF	TGCAGTGCCCAGCCGCCGGGCCGGACTGAAGCTTTCTTT
TRBV19	TRBD2	TRBJ2-1	-	CASSIRLAGYSSYNEQFF	TGTGCCAGTAGTATCCGGCTAGCGGGATATTCCTCCTACAATGAGCAGTTCTTC
TRBV7-9	-	TRBJ2-6	-	CASSHAEAAGANVLTF	TGTGCCAGCAGCCATGCCGAAGCCGCTGGGGCCAACGTCCTGACTTTC
TRBV9	TRBD2	TRBJ2-1	-	CASSTERGSSYNEQFF	TGTGCCAGCAGCACCGAGCGGGGGAGCTCCTACAATGAGCAGTTCTTC
TRBV19	-	TRBJ1-2	-	CASRANGYTF	TGTGCCAGTCGCGCGAATGGCTACACCTTC
TRBV9	-	TRBJ2-1	once	CASSVTFETVRRGSYNEQFF	TGTGCCAGCAGCGTAACGTTCGAGACAGTGCGCCGAGGCTCCTACAATGAGCAGTTCTTC
TRBV21-1	-	TRBJ1-3	-	CASSKEELGGNTIYF	TGTGCCAGCAGCAAGGAGGAACTCGGTGGAAACACCATATATTTT